This T cell receptor (beta chain) was identified in a study of CD8 T cells in Susac syndrome. RNA, at about 0.5 to 1 ug, was reverse transcribed with random hexamers. TCRdb reprocessed the immunoSEQ multiplex PCR reads via MiXCR and lists one record per CDR3 protein. Of around 140,000 distinct CDR3 sequences detected, 65% to 90% appear once; the ten largest clones hold roughly 0.53%. FACS was used to enrich TEMRA cells, whereas the CD8+ and CD4+ T cells were obtained by negative isolation. This CDR3 has 13 residues. Germline lookup yields CDR1 SGHAT and CDR2 FQNNGV. The V end was cut by 4 bases, the J end by 5 bases, with 11 bases between.

This clonotype was obtained from a human donor with multiple sclerosis. Sample: CD8+ T cells from PBMCs. The rearrangement joins TRBV11-2 to TRBJ1-1, with D maybe TRBD1 (6 bases). Here the CDR3 reads CASSSPGATEAFF. CDR3 coding DNA: TGTGCCAGCAGCTCCCCAGGGGCAACTGAAGCTTTCTTT.